This T cell receptor (beta chain) derives from a study of T cells in narcolepsy. Study at large: Enrolled donors included narcolepsy type 1 or type 2 patients and healthy controls.

As for this clone: Its cognate antigen is unknown.

Germline loops: CDR1 SGHNT, CDR2 YENEEA. The CDR3 consists of 15 residues. Only in-frame clones appear in the TCRdb table, and some are missing; sequencing was by immunoSEQ multiplex PCR. The sample holds about 35,000 clones, roughly 80% seen once. Overall study results and limits: In some patient and control memory CD4+ samples, autoreactive clones were absent. HCRT-specific and TRIB2-specific autoreactive clonotypes appeared among same-patient CSF and blood CD4+ clonotypes. Autoreactive clonotypes reportedly recurred in blood of same and different patients, not controls.

The sequence came from a human donor in good health. The genes are TRBV11-3 and TRBJ2-5; TRBD2 agrees at 13 bases. The better agreement between TRBJ2-7 and the DNA end casts doubt on the J call. The sample consisted of memory (CD45RA-) CD4+ T cells from blood. The CDR3 nucleotides are TGTGCCAGCAGTTCGGGACTAGCGGGGTCCTACGAGCAGTACTTC. Its protein product is CASSSGLAGSYEQYF.